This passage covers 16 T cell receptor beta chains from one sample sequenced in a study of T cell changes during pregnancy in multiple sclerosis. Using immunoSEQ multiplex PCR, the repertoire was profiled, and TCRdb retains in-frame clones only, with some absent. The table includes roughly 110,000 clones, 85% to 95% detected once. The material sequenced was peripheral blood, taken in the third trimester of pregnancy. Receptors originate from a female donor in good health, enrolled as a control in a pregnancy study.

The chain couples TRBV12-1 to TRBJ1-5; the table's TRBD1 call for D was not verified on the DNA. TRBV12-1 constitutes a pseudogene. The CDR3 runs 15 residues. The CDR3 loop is CASSSTGFDNQPQHF. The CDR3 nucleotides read TGTGCCAGCAGCTCTACAGGGTTTGACAATCAGCCCCAGCATTTT.

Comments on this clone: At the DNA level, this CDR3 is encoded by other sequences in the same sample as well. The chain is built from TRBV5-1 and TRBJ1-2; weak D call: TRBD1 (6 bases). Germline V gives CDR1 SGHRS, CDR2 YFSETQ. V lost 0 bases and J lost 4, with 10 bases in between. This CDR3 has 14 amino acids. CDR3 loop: CASSLDREAYGYTF. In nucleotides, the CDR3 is TGCGCCAGCAGCTTGGACAGGGAAGCCTATGGCTACACCTTC. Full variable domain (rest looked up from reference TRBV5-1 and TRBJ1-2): KAGVTQTPRYLIKTRGQQVTLSCSPISGHRSVSWYQQTPGQGLQFLFEYFSETQRNKGNFPGRFSGRQFSNSRSEMNVSTLELGDSALYLCASSLDREAYGYTFGSGTRLTVV.

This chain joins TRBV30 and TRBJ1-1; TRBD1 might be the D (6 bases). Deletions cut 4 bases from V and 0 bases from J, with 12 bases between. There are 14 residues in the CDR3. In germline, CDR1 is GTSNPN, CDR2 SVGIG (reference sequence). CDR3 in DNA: TGTGCCTGGAAGCCAGGGGCCGTGAACACTGAAGCTTTCTTT. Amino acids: CAWKPGAVNTEAFF.

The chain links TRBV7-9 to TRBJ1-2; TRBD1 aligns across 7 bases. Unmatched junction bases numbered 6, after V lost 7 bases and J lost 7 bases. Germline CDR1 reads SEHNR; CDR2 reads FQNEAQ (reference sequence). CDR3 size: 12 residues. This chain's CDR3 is CASIQGIGGYTF. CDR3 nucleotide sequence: TGTGCCAGCATACAGGGGATCGGTGGCTACACCTTC.

CDR3 DNA sequence: TGTGCCTGGAACAGGGGGCCTGACAATGAGCAGTTCTTC. Its protein product is CAWNRGPDNEQFF. The rearrangement joins TRBV30 to TRBJ2-1, with 9 bases lining up with TRBD1. The CDR3 is made up of 13 amino acids. Germline V gene data show CDR1 as GTSNPN and CDR2 as SVGIG (reference sequence). V dropped 4 bases and J dropped 5; count of bases not matched to a gene: 3.

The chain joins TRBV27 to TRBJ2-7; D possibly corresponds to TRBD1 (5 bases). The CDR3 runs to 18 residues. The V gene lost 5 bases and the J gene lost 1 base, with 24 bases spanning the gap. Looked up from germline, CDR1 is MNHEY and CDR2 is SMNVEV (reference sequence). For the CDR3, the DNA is TGTGCCAGCAGTCCAAACGAGGTTGGGGCAGGGCCTTCCTACGAGCAGTACTTC. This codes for CASSPNEVGAGPSYEQYF.

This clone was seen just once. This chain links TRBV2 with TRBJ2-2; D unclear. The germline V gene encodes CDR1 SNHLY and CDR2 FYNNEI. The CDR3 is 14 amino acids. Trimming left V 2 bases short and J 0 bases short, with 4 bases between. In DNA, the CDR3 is TGTGCCAGCAGTGAACAGTCGAACACCGGGGAGCTGTTTTTT. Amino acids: CASSEQSNTGELFF.

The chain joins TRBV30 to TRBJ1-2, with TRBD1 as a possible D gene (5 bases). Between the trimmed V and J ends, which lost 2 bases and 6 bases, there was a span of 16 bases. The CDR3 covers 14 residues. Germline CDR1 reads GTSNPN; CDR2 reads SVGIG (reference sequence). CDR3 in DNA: TGTGCCTGGAGTTCGCCGGGGGGGTTCAATGGCTACACCTTC. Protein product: CAWSSPGGFNGYTF.

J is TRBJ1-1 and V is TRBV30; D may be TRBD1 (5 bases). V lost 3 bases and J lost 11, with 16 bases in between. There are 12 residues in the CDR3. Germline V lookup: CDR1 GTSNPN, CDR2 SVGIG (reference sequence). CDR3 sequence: CAWRGIGAGAFF. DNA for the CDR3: TGTGCCTGGAGGGGCATAGGTGCAGGGGCTTTCTTT.

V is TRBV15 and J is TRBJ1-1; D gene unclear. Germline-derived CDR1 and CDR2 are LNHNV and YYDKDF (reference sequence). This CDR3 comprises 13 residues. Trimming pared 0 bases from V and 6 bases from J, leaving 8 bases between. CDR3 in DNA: TGTGCCACCAGCAGAGATCGGGAATCTGAAGCTTTCTTT. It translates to CATSRDRESEAFF. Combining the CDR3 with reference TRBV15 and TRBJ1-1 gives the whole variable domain DAMVIQNPRYQVTQFGKPVTLSCSQTLNHNVMYWYQQKSSQAPKLLFHYYDKDFNNEADTPDNFQSRRPNTSFCFLDIRSPGLGDTAMYLCATSRDRESEAFFGQGTRLTVV.

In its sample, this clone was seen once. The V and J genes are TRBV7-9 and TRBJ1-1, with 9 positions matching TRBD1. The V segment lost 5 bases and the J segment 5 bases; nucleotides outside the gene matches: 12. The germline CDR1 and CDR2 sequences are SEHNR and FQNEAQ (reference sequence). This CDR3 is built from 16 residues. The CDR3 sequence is CASSEEAGTGRTEAFF. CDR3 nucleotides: TGTGCCAGCAGCGAAGAGGCTGGGACAGGGAGGACTGAAGCTTTCTTT.

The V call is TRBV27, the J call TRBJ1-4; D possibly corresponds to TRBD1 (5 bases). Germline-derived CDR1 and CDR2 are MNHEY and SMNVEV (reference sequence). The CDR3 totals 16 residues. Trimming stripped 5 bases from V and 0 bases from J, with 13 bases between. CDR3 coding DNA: TGTGCCAGCAGTAAGGGACGGGGGACAACTAATGAAAAACTGTTTTTT. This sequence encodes CASSKGRGTTNEKLFF.

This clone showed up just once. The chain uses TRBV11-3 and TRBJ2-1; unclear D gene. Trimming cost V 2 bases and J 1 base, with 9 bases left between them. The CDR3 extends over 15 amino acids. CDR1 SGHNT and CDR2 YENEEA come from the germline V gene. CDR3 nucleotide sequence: TGTGCCAGCAGCTTATTCCTTGCGTCCTACAATGAGCAGTTCTTC. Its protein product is CASSLFLASYNEQFF. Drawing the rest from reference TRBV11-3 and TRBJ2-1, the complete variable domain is EAGVVQSPRYKIIEKKQPVAFWCNPISGHNTLYWYLQNLGQGPELLIRYENEEAVDDSQLPKDRFSAERLKGVDSTLKIQPAELGDSAVYLCASSLFLASYNEQFFGPGTRLTVL.

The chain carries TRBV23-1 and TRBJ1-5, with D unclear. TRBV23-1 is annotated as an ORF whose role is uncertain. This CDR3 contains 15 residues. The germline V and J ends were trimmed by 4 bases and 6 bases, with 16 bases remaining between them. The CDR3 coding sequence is TGCGCCAGCAGTCTCACCTCCTCGGAGGTTCAGCCCCAGCATTTT. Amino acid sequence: CASSLTSSEVQPQHF.

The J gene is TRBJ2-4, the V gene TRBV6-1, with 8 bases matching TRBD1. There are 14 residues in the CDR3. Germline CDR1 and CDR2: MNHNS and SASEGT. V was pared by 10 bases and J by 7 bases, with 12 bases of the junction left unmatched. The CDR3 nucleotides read TGTGCCACCTCGGACAGGGCAAAGGGGAACATTCAGTACTTC. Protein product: CATSDRAKGNIQYF.

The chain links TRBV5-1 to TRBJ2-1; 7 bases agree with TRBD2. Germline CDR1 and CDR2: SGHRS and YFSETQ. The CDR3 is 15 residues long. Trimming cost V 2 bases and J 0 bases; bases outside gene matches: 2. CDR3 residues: CASSLSGGSYNEQFF. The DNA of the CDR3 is TGCGCCAGCAGCTTATCGGGGGGCTCCTACAATGAGCAGTTCTTC.